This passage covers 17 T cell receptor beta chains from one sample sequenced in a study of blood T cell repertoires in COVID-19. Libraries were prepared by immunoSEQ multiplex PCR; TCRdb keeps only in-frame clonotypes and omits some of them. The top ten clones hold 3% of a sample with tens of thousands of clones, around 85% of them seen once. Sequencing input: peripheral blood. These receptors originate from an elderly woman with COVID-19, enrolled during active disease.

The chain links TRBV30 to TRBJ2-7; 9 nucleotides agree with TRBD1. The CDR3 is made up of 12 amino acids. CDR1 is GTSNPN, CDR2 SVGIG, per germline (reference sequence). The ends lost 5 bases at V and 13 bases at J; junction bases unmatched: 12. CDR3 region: CAWGPFRDRAYF. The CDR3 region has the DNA TGTGCCTGGGGGCCCTTCCGGGACAGGGCATACTTC.

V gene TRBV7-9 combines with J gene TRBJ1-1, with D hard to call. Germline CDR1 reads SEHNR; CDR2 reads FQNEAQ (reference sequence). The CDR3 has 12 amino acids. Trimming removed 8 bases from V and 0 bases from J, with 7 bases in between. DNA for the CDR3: TGTGCCAGCTTGGCGGTGAACACTGAAGCTTTCTTT. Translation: CASLAVNTEAFF.

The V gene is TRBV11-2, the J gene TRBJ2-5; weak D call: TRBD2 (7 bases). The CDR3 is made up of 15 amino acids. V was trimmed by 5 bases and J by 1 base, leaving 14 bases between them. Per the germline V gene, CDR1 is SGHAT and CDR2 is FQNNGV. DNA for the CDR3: TGTGCCAGCAGCCCCGTTCGGGGGGCCCAAGAGACCCAGTACTTC. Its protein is CASSPVRGAQETQYF.

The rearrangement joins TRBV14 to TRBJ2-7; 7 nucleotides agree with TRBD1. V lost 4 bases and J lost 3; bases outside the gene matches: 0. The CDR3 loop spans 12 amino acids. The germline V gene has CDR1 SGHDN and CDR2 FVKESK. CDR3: CASSRDSYEQYF. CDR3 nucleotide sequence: TGTGCCAGCAGCCGGGACAGCTACGAGCAGTACTTC.

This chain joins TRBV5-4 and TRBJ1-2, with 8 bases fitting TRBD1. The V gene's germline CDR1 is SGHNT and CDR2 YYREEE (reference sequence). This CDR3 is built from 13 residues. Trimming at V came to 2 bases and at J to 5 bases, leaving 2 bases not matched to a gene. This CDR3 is CASSFDRGYGYTF. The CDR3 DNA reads TGTGCCAGCAGCTTCGACAGGGGTTATGGCTACACCTTC.

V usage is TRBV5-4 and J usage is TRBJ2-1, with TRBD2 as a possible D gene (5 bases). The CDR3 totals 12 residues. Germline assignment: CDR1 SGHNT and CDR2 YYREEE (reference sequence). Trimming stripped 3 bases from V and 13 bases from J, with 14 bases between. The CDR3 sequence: CASSSEDFPQFF. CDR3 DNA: TGTGCCAGCAGCTCCGAGGACTTCCCACAGTTCTTC.

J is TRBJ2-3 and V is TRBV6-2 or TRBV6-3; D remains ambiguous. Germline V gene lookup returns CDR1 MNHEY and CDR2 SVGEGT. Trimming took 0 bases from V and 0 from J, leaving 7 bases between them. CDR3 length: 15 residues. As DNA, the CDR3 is TGTGCCAGCAGTTACTCGCGCCTTAGCACAGATACGCAGTATTTT. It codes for CASSYSRLSTDTQYF.

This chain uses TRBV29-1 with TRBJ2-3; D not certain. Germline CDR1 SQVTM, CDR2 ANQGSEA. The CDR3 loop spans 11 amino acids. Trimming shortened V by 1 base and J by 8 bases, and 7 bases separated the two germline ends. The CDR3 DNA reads TGCAGCGTTGAAGGACCGGGTACGCAGTATTTT. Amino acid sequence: CSVEGPGTQYF.

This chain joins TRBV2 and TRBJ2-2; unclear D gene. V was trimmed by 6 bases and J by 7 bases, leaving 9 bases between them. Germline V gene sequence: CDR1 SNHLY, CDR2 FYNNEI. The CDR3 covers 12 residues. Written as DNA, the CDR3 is TGTGCCAGCAGATACCACAGCGGGGAGCTGTTTTTT. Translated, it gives CASRYHSGELFF.

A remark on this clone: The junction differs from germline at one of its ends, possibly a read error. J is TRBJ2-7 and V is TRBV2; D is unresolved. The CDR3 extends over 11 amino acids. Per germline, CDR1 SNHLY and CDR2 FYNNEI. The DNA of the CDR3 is TGTGCCAGCAGTGAAATAGTACAGCCTAACTTC. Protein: CASSEIVQPNF.

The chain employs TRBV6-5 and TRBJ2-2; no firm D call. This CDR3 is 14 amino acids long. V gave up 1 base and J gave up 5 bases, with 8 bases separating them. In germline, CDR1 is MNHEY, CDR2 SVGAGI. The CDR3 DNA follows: TGTGCCAGCAGTTACTTCCCGACTACCGGGGAGCTGTTTTTT. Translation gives CASSYFPTTGELFF.

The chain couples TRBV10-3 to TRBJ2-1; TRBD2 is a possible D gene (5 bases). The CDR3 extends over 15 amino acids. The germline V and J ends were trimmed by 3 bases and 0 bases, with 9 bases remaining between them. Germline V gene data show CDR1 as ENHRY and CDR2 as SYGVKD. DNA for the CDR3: TGTGCCATCAGTGAATCCGGACTCTCCTACAATGAGCAGTTCTTC. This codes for CAISESGLSYNEQFF.

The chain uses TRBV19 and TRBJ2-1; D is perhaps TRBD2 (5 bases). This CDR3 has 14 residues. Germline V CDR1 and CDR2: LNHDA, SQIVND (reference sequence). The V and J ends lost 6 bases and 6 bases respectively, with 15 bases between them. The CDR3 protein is CASRTHRTGNEQFF. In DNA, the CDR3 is TGTGCCAGTAGAACCCACCGGACTGGCAATGAGCAGTTCTTC.

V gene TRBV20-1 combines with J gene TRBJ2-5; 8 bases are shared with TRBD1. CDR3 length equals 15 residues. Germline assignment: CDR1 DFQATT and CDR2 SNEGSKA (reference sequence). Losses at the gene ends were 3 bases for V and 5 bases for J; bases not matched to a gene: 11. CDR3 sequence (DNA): TGCAGTGCTAGTGGGAGCAGGGGGCAGGGGGAGACCCAGTACTTC. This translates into CSASGSRGQGETQYF.

DNA of the CDR3: TGTGCCAGCAGTTCTTTCGAGCAGTACTTC. It encodes CASSSFEQYF. The J gene is TRBJ2-7, the V gene TRBV4-2; D is ambiguous. Trimming stripped 6 bases from V and 6 bases from J, with 6 bases between. Germline loops: CDR1 LGHNA, CDR2 YNFKEQ. CDR3 length equals 10 residues.

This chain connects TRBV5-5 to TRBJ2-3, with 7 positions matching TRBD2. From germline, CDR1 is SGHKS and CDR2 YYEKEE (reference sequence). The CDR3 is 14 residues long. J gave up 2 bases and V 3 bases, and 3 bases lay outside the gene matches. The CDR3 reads CASSWRDYTDTQYF. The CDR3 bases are TGTGCCAGCAGCTGGAGGGACTACACAGATACGCAGTATTTT. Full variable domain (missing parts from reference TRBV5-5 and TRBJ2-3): DAGVTQSPTHLIKTRGQQVTLRCSPISGHKSVSWYQQVLGQGPQFIFQYYEKEERGRGNFPDRFSARQFPNYSSELNVNALLLGDSALYLCASSWRDYTDTQYFGPGTRLTVL.

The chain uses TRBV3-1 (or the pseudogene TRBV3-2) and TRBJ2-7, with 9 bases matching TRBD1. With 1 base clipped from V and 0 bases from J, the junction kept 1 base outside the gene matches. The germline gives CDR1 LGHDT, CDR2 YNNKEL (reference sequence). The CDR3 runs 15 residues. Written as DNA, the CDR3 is TGTGCCAGCAGCCAAGGGGACAGGGACTCCTACGAGCAGTACTTC. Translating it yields CASSQGDRDSYEQYF.